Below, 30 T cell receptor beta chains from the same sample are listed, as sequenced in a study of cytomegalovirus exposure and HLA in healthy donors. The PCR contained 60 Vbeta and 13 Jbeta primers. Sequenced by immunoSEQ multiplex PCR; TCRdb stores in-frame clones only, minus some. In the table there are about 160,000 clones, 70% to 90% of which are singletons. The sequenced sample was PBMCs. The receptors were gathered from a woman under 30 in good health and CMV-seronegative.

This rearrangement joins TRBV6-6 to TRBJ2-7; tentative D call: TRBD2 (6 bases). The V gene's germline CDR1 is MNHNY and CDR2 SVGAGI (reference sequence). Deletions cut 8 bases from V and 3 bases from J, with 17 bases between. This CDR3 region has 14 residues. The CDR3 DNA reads TGTGCCAGCCAGCGGGCGCTAGACCTCTACGAGCAGTACTTC. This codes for CASQRALDLYEQYF.

CDR3 residues: CASSIGGHYEQYF. Written as DNA, the CDR3 is TGTGCCAGTAGTATAGGTGGACACTACGAGCAGTACTTC. The genes are TRBV19 and TRBJ2-7; D perhaps matches TRBD1 (5 bases). The CDR3 extends over 13 amino acids. Germline values: CDR1 LNHDA, CDR2 SQIVND (reference sequence). Trimming cost V 1 base and J 3 bases, with 7 bases left between them.

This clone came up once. For the CDR3, the DNA is TGTGCCAGCAGCCCTGTAGTAGATGCTAATGAGCAGTTCTTC. Its protein product is CASSPVVDANEQFF. This sequence joins TRBV5-6 and TRBJ2-1; D not resolved. V was shortened by 4 bases and J by 7 bases, with 15 bases between the two germline ends. The germline V gene has CDR1 SGHDT and CDR2 YYEEEE. This CDR3 spans 14 amino acids.

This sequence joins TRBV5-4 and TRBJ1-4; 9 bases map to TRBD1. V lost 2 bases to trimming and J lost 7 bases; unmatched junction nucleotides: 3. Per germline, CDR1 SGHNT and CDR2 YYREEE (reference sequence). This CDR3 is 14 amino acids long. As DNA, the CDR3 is TGTGCCAGCAGCTTACAGGGGGCGCTTGAAAAACTGTTTTTT. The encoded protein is CASSLQGALEKLFF.

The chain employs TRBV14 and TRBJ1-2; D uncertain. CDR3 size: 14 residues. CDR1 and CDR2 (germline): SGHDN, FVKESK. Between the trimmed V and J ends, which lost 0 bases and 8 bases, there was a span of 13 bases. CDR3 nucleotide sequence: TGTGCCAGCAGCCAAGACGGAGGGAGAAGCGGCTACACCTTC. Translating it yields CASSQDGGRSGYTF. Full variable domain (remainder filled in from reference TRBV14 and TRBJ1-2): EAGVTQFPSHSVIEKGQTVTLRCDPISGHDNLYWYRRVMGKEIKFLLHFVKESKQDESGMPNNRFLAERTGGTYSTLKVQPAELEDSGVYFCASSQDGGRSGYTFGSGTRLTVV.

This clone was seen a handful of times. This CDR3 reads CASSYSGLAGGEQYF. CDR3 DNA sequence: TGTGCCAGCAGTTACTCGGGTCTAGCGGGCGGAGAGCAGTACTTC. The V and J genes are TRBV6-6 and TRBJ2-7, with 8 bases matching TRBD2. Germline values: CDR1 MNHNY, CDR2 SVGAGI (reference sequence). CDR3 length: 15 amino acids. J was trimmed by 7 bases and V by 0 bases; bases with no gene match: 8.

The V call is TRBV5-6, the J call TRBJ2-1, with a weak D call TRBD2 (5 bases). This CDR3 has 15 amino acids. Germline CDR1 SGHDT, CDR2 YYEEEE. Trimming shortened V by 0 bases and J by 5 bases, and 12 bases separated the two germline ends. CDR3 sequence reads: CASSLGGNTNNEQFF. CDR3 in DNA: TGTGCCAGCAGCTTGGGAGGGAACACTAACAATGAGCAGTTCTTC.

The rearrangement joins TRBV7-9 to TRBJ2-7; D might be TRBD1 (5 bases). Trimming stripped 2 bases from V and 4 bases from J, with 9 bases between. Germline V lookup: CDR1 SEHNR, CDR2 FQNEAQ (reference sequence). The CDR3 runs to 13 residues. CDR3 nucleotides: TGTGCCAGCAGCTTAAGGTCAGGGTACGAGCAGTACTTC. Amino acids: CASSLRSGYEQYF.

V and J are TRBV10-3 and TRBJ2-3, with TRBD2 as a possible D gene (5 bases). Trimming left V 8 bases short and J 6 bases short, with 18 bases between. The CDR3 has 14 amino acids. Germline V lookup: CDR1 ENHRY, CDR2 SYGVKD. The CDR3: CAIAERRTGDTQYF. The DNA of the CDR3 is TGTGCCATCGCGGAGCGGCGAACCGGGGATACGCAGTATTTT.

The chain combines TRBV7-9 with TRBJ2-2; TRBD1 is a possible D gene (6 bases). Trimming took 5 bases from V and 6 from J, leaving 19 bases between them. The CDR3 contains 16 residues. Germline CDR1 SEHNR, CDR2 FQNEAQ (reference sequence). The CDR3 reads CASSRYTIQGSGELFF. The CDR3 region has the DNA TGTGCCAGCAGCCGTTATACGATACAGGGATCCGGGGAGCTGTTTTTT.

Here the CDR3 DNA reads TGCGCCAGCAGCTTGGGGACTAGCACAGATACGCAGTATTTT. Its protein is CASSLGTSTDTQYF. The chain employs TRBV5-1 and TRBJ2-3; weak D call: TRBD2 (5 bases). The CDR3 is 14 residues long. V was shortened by 0 bases and J by 0 bases, with 5 bases between the two germline ends. Germline V gives CDR1 SGHRS, CDR2 YFSETQ.

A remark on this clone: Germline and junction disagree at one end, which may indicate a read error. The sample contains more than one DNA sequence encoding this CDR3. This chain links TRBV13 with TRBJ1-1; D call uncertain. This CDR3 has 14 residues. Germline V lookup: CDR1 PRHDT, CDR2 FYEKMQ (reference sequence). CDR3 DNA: TGTGCTAGCAGCTTAGGGTTCGTGAACACTGAAGCTTTCTTT. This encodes CASSLGFVNTEAFF.

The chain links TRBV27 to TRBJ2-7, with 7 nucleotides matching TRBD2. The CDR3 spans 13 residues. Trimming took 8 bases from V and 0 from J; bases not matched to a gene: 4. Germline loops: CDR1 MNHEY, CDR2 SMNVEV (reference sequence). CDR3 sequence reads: CASGGGLSYEQYF. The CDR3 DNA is TGTGCCAGCGGGGGGGGACTCTCCTACGAGCAGTACTTC.

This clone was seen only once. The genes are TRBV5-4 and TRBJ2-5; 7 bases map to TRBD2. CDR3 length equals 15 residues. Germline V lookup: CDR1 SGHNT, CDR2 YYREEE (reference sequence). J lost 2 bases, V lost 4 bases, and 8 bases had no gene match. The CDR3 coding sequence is TGTGCCAGCAGCCCGGGGGGATCGGGGCAAGAGACCCAGTACTTC. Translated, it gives CASSPGGSGQETQYF.

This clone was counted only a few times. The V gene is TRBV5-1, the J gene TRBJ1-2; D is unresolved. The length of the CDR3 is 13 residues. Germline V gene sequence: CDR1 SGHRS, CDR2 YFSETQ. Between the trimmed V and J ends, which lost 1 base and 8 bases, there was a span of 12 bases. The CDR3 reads CASSLPGDGGYTF. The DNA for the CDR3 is TGCGCCAGCAGCTTGCCCGGGGATGGAGGCTACACCTTC.

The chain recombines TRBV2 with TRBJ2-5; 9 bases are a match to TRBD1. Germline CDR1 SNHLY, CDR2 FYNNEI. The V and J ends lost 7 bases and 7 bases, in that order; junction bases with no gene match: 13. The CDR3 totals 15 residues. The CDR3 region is CASTVGQGGRGTQYF. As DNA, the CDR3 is TGTGCCAGCACCGTGGGACAGGGTGGACGAGGGACCCAGTACTTC. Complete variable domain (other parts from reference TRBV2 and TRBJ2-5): EPEVTQTPSHQVTQMGQEVILRCVPISNHLYFYWYRQILGQKVEFLVSFYNNEISEKSEIFDDQFSVERPDGSNFTLKIRSTKLEDSAMYFCASTVGQGGRGTQYFGPGTRLLVL.

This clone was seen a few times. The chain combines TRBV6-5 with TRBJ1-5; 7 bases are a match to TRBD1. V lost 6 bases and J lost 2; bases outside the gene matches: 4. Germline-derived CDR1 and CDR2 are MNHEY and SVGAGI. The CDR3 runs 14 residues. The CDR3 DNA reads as TGTGCCAGCAGGAGACAGGGTGGCAATCAGCCCCAGCATTTT. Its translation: CASRRQGGNQPQHF.

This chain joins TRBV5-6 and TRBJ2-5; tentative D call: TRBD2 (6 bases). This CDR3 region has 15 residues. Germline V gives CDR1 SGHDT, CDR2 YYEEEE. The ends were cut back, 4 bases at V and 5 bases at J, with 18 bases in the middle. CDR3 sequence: CASSPEGLAMETQYF. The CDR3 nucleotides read TGTGCCAGCAGCCCGGAGGGGCTAGCAATGGAGACCCAGTACTTC.

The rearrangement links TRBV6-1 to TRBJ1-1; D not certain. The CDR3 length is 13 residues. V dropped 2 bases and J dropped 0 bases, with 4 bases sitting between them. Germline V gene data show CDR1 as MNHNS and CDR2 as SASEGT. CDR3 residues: CASSEIVNTEAFF. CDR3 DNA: TGTGCCAGCAGTGAAATAGTGAACACTGAAGCTTTCTTT.

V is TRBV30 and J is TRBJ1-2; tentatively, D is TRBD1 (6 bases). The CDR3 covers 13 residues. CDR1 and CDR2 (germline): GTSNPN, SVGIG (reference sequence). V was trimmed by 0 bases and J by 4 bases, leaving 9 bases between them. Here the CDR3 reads CAWSVGTFYGYTF. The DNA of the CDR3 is TGTGCCTGGAGTGTCGGGACATTCTATGGCTACACCTTC.

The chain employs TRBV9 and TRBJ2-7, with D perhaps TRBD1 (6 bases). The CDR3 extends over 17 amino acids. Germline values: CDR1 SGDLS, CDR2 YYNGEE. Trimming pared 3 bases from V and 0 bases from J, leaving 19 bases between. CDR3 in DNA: TGTGCCAGCAGCGCTTTAGGCCCCGGGACATTCTCCTACGAGCAGTACTTC. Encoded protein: CASSALGPGTFSYEQYF.

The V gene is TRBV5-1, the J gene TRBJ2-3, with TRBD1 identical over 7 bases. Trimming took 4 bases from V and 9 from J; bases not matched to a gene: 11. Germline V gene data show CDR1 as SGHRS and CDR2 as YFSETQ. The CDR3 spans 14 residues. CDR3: CASSHPAKTGTQYF. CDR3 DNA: TGCGCCAGCAGCCATCCTGCCAAGACAGGGACGCAGTATTTT. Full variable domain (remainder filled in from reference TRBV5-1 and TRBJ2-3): KAGVTQTPRYLIKTRGQQVTLSCSPISGHRSVSWYQQTPGQGLQFLFEYFSETQRNKGNFPGRFSGRQFSNSRSEMNVSTLELGDSALYLCASSHPAKTGTQYFGPGTRLTVL.

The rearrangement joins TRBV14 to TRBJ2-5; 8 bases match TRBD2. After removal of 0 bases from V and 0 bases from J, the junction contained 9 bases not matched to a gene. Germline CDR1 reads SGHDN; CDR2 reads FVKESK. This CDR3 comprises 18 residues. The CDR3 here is CASSQDRGLVGYQETQYF. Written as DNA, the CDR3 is TGTGCCAGCAGCCAAGATCGGGGACTAGTTGGGTACCAAGAGACCCAGTACTTC.

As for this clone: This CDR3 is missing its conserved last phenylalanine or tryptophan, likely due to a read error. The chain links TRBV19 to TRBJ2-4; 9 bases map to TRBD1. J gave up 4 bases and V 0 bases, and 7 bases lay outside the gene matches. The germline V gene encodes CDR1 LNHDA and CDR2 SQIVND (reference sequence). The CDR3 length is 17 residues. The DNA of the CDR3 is TGTGCCAGTAGTATAGAGGCCGGGGGGACAGGGAAAAACATTCAGTACCTC. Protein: CASSIEAGGTGKNIQYL.

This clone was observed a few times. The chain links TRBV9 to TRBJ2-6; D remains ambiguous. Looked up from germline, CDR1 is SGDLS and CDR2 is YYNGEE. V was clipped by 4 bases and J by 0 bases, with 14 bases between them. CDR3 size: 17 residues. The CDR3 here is CASSRRPESSGANVLTF. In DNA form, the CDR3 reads TGTGCCAGCAGCCGAAGACCGGAGAGCTCTGGGGCCAACGTCCTGACTTTC.

The CDR3 nucleotides are TGTGCCAGCATTAACAGGACCCCTGAAGCTTTCTTT. This gives the protein CASINRTPEAFF. The chain couples TRBV6-6 to TRBJ1-1; TRBD1 is a possible D gene (5 bases). The CDR3 spans 12 residues. Germline CDR1 MNHNY, CDR2 SVGAGI (reference sequence). V was pared by 7 bases and J by 6 bases, with 12 bases between.

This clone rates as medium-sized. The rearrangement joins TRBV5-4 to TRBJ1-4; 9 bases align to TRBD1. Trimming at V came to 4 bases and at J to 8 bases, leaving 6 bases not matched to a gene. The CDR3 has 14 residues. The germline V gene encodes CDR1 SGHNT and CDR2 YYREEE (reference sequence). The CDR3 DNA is TGTGCCAGCAGCGTACAGGGGGCTGTCGAAAAACTGTTTTTT. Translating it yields CASSVQGAVEKLFF.

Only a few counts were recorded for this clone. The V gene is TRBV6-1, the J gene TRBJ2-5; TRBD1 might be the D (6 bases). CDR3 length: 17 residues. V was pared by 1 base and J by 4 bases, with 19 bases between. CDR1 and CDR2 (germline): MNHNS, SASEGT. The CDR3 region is CASSEVPYRALRETQYF. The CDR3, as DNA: TGTGCCAGCAGTGAAGTTCCTTACAGGGCGTTGAGAGAGACCCAGTACTTC.

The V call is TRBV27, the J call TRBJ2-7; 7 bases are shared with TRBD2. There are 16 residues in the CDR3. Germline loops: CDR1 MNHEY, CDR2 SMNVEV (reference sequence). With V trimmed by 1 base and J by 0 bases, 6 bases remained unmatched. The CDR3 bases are TGTGCCAGCAGTTTATGGGGGGGAGCCCCCTCCTACGAGCAGTACTTC. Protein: CASSLWGGAPSYEQYF.

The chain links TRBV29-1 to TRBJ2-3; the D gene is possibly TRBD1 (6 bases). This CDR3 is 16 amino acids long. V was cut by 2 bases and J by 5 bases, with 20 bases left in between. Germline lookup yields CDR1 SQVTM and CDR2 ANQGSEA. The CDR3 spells CSVESPARGVGDTQYF. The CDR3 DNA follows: TGCAGCGTTGAATCTCCGGCCAGGGGAGTCGGAGATACGCAGTATTTT.